This T cell receptor beta chain was sequenced in a study of blood T cell repertoires in COVID-19. The table came from immunoSEQ multiplex PCR; TCRdb's copy has only in-frame clones and leaves some out. The data hold more than 75,000 clones, with around nine tenths observed a single time. Trimming took off 3 bases at V and 0 bases at J, with 6 bases between the two ends. The CDR3 spans 14 residues. Germline V gene data show CDR1 as KGHSH and CDR2 as LQKENI. The sample comprised peripheral blood. The chain links TRBV18 to TRBJ2-1; D is unresolved. The TCR sequence derives from a woman aged 70-85 years with acute or convalescent COVID-19. In nucleotides, the CDR3 is TGTGCCAGCTCACCGGAGAGCTCCTACAATGAGCAGTTCTTC. It codes for CASSPESSYNEQFF.